These 8 T cell receptor beta chains share one sample of origin, sequenced in a study of cytomegalovirus exposure and HLA in healthy donors (dated by TCRdb to about 2017). The library relied on the immunoSEQ multiplex PCR assay. TCRdb mirrors the immuneACCESS table, restricted to in-frame sequences. Some clones are absent from its copies; in checked studies, under half trace to an unresolved V gene, and the reason for the others is unknown. The sample profile shows fewer than 200,000 clones; 95% to 97% of them were found once. About 0.89% of the sample lies in the top ten. What was sequenced was PBMCs. The origin of the receptors is a woman in her late teens or twenties in good health and CMV-seronegative.

The chain couples TRBV14 to TRBJ2-7; 8 bases are shared with TRBD1. The CDR3 totals 13 residues. V lost 6 bases to trimming and J lost 2 bases; unmatched junction nucleotides: 3. Germline CDR1 and CDR2: SGHDN and FVKESK. CDR3 residues: CASRRDRPYEQYF. The CDR3 DNA follows: TGTGCCAGCAGGAGGGACAGGCCCTACGAGCAGTACTTC.

The CDR3: CASSSSTGGNSPLHF. For the CDR3, the DNA is TGTGCCAGCAGCTCCTCGACAGGGGGTAATTCACCCCTCCACTTT. This chain connects TRBV5-6 to TRBJ1-6, with 9 bases identical to TRBD1. CDR1 is SGHDT, CDR2 YYEEEE, per germline. The CDR3 runs 15 residues. J gave up 6 bases and V 3 bases, and 4 bases lay outside the gene matches.

This clone was seen once. The chain joins TRBV5-4 to TRBJ1-1; TRBD1 aligns across 7 bases. The CDR3 has 13 residues. CDR1 SGHNT and CDR2 YYREEE come from the germline V gene (reference sequence). With 7 bases clipped from V and 0 bases from J, the junction kept 3 bases outside the gene matches. The CDR3 loop reads CASRDRVNTEAFF. The CDR3 bases are TGTGCCAGCCGTGACAGGGTGAACACTGAAGCTTTCTTT.

The J gene is TRBJ1-5, the V gene TRBV19; a possible D gene is TRBD1 (5 bases). The CDR3 length is 15 residues. The germline CDR1 and CDR2 sequences are LNHDA and SQIVND (reference sequence). Trimming cost V 3 bases and J 0 bases, with 9 bases left between them. CDR3 in DNA: TGTGCCAGTAGTATGACAGTCTATAGCAATCAGCCCCAGCATTTT. It yields the protein CASSMTVYSNQPQHF.

This clone was recorded once. The chain has TRBV12-5 and TRBJ2-5; D is unresolved. V was shortened by 6 bases and J by 4 bases, with 9 bases between the two germline ends. CDR3 length: 12 residues. Germline CDR1 is LGHNT and CDR2 is FRNRAP. For the CDR3, the DNA is TGTGCTAGTGGCACAGCCCGAGAGACCCAGTACTTC. It specifies CASGTARETQYF. The full variable domain, its missing parts supplied by reference TRBV12-5 and TRBJ2-5, is DARVTQTPRHKVTEMGQEVTMRCQPILGHNTVFWYRQTMMQGLELLAYFRNRAPLDDSGMPKDRFSAEMPDATLATLKIQPSEPRDSAVYFCASGTARETQYFGPGTRLLVL.

The J gene is TRBJ2-2, the V gene TRBV9, with 7 bases lining up with TRBD1. The CDR3 is 15 residues long. Germline V CDR1 and CDR2: SGDLS, YYNGEE. The J segment lost 1 base and the V segment lost 4 bases, leaving 4 bases of the junction unmatched. The CDR3 loop is CASSKRTGNTGELFF. The CDR3 DNA follows: TGTGCCAGCAGCAAACGGACAGGGAACACCGGGGAGCTGTTTTTT.

This clone was detected once. The J gene is TRBJ2-5, the V gene TRBV29-1; maybe TRBD2 (6 bases). The CDR3 is 12 amino acids. CDR1 SQVTM and CDR2 ANQGSEA come from the germline V gene. Trimming shortened V by 6 bases and J by 3 bases, and 11 bases separated the two germline ends. CDR3 sequence (DNA): TGCAGCGTGCGGGGACTTAAAGAGACCCAGTACTTC. Translating gives CSVRGLKETQYF.

In its sample, this clone was seen once. The genes are TRBV4-2 and TRBJ1-1, with TRBD1 matching over 7 bases. Germline values: CDR1 LGHNA, CDR2 YNFKEQ. V lost 3 bases, J lost 1 base, and 5 bases stayed unmatched. The CDR3 length is 15 residues. CDR3 nucleotides: TGTGCCAGCAGCCACGGGGGACAGAAGAACACTGAAGCTTTCTTT. Translating gives CASSHGGQKNTEAFF.